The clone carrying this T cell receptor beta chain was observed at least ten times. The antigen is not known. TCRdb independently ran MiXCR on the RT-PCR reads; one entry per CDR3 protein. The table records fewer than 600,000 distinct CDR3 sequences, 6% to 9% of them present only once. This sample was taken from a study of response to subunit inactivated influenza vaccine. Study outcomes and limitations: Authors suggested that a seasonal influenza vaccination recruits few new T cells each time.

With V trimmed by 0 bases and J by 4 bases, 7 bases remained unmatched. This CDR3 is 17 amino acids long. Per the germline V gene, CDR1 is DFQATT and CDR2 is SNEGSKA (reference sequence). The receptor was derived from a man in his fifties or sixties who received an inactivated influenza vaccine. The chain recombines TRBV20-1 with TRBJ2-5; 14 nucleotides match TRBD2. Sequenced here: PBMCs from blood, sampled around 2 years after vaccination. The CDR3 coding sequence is TGCAGTGCTAGAGATCTCCCTGGACTAGCGGGAGGAGAGACCCAGTACTTC. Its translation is CSARDLPGLAGGETQYF.